One and the same sample provided the 26 T cell receptor beta chains below, sequenced in a study of blood T cell repertoires in COVID-19. Profiling relied on immunoSEQ multiplex PCR, and the TCRdb table lists in-frame clones only, not all of them. The sample consists of hundreds of thousands of clones, just over 85% of them appearing once. Sequencing used PBMCs or T cells enriched from blood (not recorded which). The receptors originated from a man between 18 and 35 years old who had recovered from COVID-19.

This sequence joins TRBV10-3 and TRBJ1-6, with TRBD1 matching 7 bases. The CDR3 loop spans 14 amino acids. Germline lookup yields CDR1 ENHRY and CDR2 SYGVKD. The J segment lost 10 bases and the V segment lost 8 bases, leaving 11 bases of the junction unmatched. The DNA of the CDR3 is TGTGCCATCCGAGGGACAGAGATGGGCTCACCCCTCCACTTT. Amino acid sequence: CAIRGTEMGSPLHF.

The chain recombines TRBV9 with TRBJ2-3; 7 bases are a match to TRBD2. The CDR3 length is 17 residues. The V gene's germline CDR1 is SGDLS and CDR2 YYNGEE. The V segment lost 4 bases and the J segment 2 bases; nucleotides outside the gene matches: 13. The CDR3 region has the DNA TGTGCCAGCAGCCCAAGGGGAGGGCTATCCAACACAGATACGCAGTATTTT. Protein sequence: CASSPRGGLSNTDTQYF.

Only a few counts were recorded for this clone. V and J are TRBV7-9 and TRBJ2-2, with 7 bases aligning to TRBD1. After removal of 0 bases from V and 2 bases from J, the junction contained 3 bases not matched to a gene. This CDR3 is 16 amino acids long. Germline assignment: CDR1 SEHNR and CDR2 FQNEAQ (reference sequence). This chain's CDR3 is CASSLATGINTGELFF. The CDR3 bases are TGTGCCAGCAGCTTAGCGACAGGGATCAACACCGGGGAGCTGTTTTTT.

The chain is built from TRBV9 and TRBJ2-1; the D gene is possibly TRBD2 (6 bases). CDR1 and CDR2 from the germline V gene are SGDLS and YYNGEE. This CDR3 spans 20 amino acids. V was trimmed by 0 bases and J by 0 bases, leaving 22 bases between them. CDR3: CASSVDPSSSAPGSYNEQFF. In DNA, the CDR3 is TGTGCCAGCAGCGTAGATCCCTCTTCTAGCGCCCCCGGCTCCTACAATGAGCAGTTCTTC.

The chain combines TRBV6-1 with TRBJ2-5, with D tentatively TRBD1 (7 bases). The germline V and J ends were trimmed by 3 bases and 5 bases, with 16 bases remaining between them. The CDR3 has 15 residues. Germline loops: CDR1 MNHNS, CDR2 SASEGT. CDR3 amino acids: CASSDAGQLRETQYF. The CDR3 coding sequence is TGTGCCAGCAGTGACGCGGGACAGCTACGGGAGACCCAGTACTTC.

The rearrangement joins TRBV3-1 (or the pseudogene TRBV3-2) to TRBJ2-5, with 9 bases matching TRBD2. The germline CDR1 and CDR2 sequences are LGHDT and YNNKEL (reference sequence). CDR3 length: 15 amino acids. V was clipped by 2 bases and J by 4 bases; unmatched bases: 5. Here the CDR3 DNA reads TGTGCCAGCAGCCAAATTAGCGGGGGTGGAGAGACCCAGTACTTC. This sequence encodes CASSQISGGGETQYF.

As for this clone: A much larger clone lies a single base off, so this may be a read error. Within the sample, other DNA sequences also encode this same CDR3. The chain combines TRBV3-1 (or the pseudogene TRBV3-2) with TRBJ2-7, with D uncertain. Germline lookup yields CDR1 LGHDT and CDR2 YNNKEL (reference sequence). V was pared by 1 base and J by 4 bases, with 5 bases between. The CDR3 consists of 12 residues. The CDR3 here is CASSQAGYEQYF. The CDR3 DNA is TGTGCCAGCAGCCAAGCCGGGTACGAGCAGTACTTC.

The gene calls are TRBV18 and TRBJ2-7, with 10 bases matching TRBD2. There are 13 residues in the CDR3. Germline V gene data show CDR1 as KGHSH and CDR2 as LQKENI. The V segment lost 5 bases and the J segment 6 bases; nucleotides outside the gene matches: 4. CDR3 residues: CASSTGTSVEQYF. The DNA for the CDR3 is TGTGCCAGCTCAACCGGGACTAGCGTCGAGCAGTACTTC. The full variable domain, with the rest looked up from reference TRBV18 and TRBJ2-7, is NAGVMQNPRHLVRRRGQEARLRCSPMKGHSHVYWYRQLPEEGLKFMVYLQKENIIDESGMPKERFSAEFPKEGPSILRIQQVVRGDSAAYFCASSTGTSVEQYFGPGTRLTVT.

V gene TRBV25-1 combines with J gene TRBJ2-5, with 11 bases identical to TRBD2. V shed 5 bases, J shed 5 bases, and the junction held 10 bases outside the gene matches. The germline V gene has CDR1 MGHDK and CDR2 SYGVNS. This CDR3 spans 16 amino acids. CDR3 bases: TGTGCCAGCAGTCAAATAGCGGGAGGGCCTGGGGAGACCCAGTACTTC. This translates into CASSQIAGGPGETQYF.

The V call is TRBV5-8, the J call TRBJ2-1; 9 positions agree with TRBD2. CDR3 length equals 14 residues. Losses at the gene ends were 8 bases for V and 1 base for J; bases not matched to a gene: 4. Germline CDR1 is SGHTS and CDR2 is YDEGEE. The CDR3 DNA is TGTGCCAGGAAGCTAGCGGGATCCTACAATGAGCAGTTCTTC. This encodes CARKLAGSYNEQFF. Filled out from reference TRBV5-8 and TRBJ2-1, the complete variable domain reads EAGVTQSPTHLIKTRGQQATLRCSPISGHTSVYWYQQALGLGLQFLLWYDEGEERNRGNFPPRFSGRQFPNYSSELNVNALELEDSALYLCARKLAGSYNEQFFGPGTRLTVL.

The chain carries TRBV30 and TRBJ2-5; D is unclear. CDR1 GTSNPN and CDR2 SVGIG come from the germline V gene (reference sequence). The V and J ends lost 4 bases and 4 bases respectively, with 7 bases between them. This CDR3 has 11 amino acids. DNA of the CDR3: TGTGCCTGGATACCGGGAGAGACCCAGTACTTC. Protein: CAWIPGETQYF.

The chain uses TRBV18 and TRBJ2-5, with 12 bases that match TRBD1. This CDR3 is 15 amino acids long. V dropped 6 bases and J dropped 4; count of bases not matched to a gene: 6. The germline V gene encodes CDR1 KGHSH and CDR2 LQKENI. The CDR3 DNA follows: TGTGCCAGCTCGCCGGGACAGGGGGCCGCAGAGACCCAGTACTTC. Translated, it gives CASSPGQGAAETQYF.

This chain links TRBV25-1 with TRBJ1-2; no reliable D call. The germline V gene has CDR1 MGHDK and CDR2 SYGVNS. The germline V and J ends were trimmed by 2 bases and 8 bases, with 12 bases remaining between them. This CDR3 spans 13 amino acids. The CDR3, as DNA: TGTGCCAGCAGTGAACAGGTCTTTAACGGCTACACCTTC. It translates to CASSEQVFNGYTF.

The rearrangement uses TRBV28 and TRBJ2-2; 10 bases align to TRBD1. The CDR3 loop spans 15 amino acids. The germline CDR1 and CDR2 sequences are MDHEN and SYDVKM. Trimming at V came to 6 bases and at J to 3 bases, leaving 4 bases not matched to a gene. The DNA for the CDR3 is TGTGCCAGCAGGGCGGACAGGGGGTACACCGGGGAGCTGTTTTTT. Protein product: CASRADRGYTGELFF.

The genes are TRBV7-9 and TRBJ1-2, with no clear D. V was cut by 1 base and J by 6 bases, with 12 bases left in between. Germline CDR1 SEHNR, CDR2 FQNEAQ (reference sequence). The CDR3 spans 14 residues. The CDR3 DNA reads as TGTGCCAGCAGCTTAGGTCTGGGCGGGCATGGCTACACCTTC. Translated, it gives CASSLGLGGHGYTF.

V is TRBV3-1 (or the pseudogene TRBV3-2) and J is TRBJ2-5; D remains unclear. The germline V and J ends were trimmed by 3 bases and 1 base, with 6 bases remaining between them. The CDR3 is 13 residues long. The V gene's germline CDR1 is LGHDT and CDR2 YNNKEL (reference sequence). DNA for the CDR3: TGTGCCAGCAGCCACCCAGGCCAAGAGACCCAGTACTTC. Its translation is CASSHPGQETQYF.

The genes are TRBV9 and TRBJ1-4; 7 bases are shared with TRBD1. This CDR3 comprises 14 residues. Germline CDR1 is SGDLS and CDR2 is YYNGEE. V gave up 4 bases and J gave up 8 bases; unmatched junction bases: 8. In DNA, the CDR3 is TGTGCCAGCAGCAGGACAGGCGGAAGAGAAAAACTGTTTTTT. Translated, it gives CASSRTGGREKLFF.

This clone turned up a few times. The rearrangement uses TRBV2 and TRBJ1-5; tentative D call: TRBD1 (5 bases). Trimming cost V 3 bases and J 0 bases, with 24 bases left between them. CDR3 size: 20 residues. The germline gives CDR1 SNHLY, CDR2 FYNNEI. This chain's CDR3 is CASSESFPEGQLNSNQPQHF. The CDR3 nucleotides are TGTGCCAGCAGTGAGTCCTTTCCGGAGGGGCAGCTCAATAGCAATCAGCCCCAGCATTTT.

The V and J genes are TRBV4-1 and TRBJ1-5; 8 positions match TRBD1. CDR3 length equals 15 residues. Germline loops: CDR1 MGHRA, CDR2 YSYEKL. V dropped 0 bases and J dropped 8; count of bases not matched to a gene: 6. The CDR3 region has the DNA TGCGCCAGCAGCCAAGACGGGACAGGCTGGGAGCCCCAGCATTTT. Amino acid sequence: CASSQDGTGWEPQHF.

The CDR3 sequence is CASSLDFGLLNTEAFF. CDR3 nucleotides: TGTGCCAGCAGCTTAGATTTCGGTTTACTGAACACTGAAGCTTTCTTT. This chain links TRBV7-8 with TRBJ1-1, with D uncertain. Trimming took off 1 base at V and 0 bases at J, with 12 bases between the two ends. The V gene's germline CDR1 is SGHVS and CDR2 FQNEAQ. There are 16 residues in the CDR3. Full variable domain (remainder filled in from reference TRBV7-8 and TRBJ1-1): GAGVSQSPRYKVAKRGQDVALRCDPISGHVSLFWYQQALGQGPEFLTYFQNEAQLDKSGLPSDRFFAERPEGSVSTLKIQRTQQEDSAVYLCASSLDFGLLNTEAFFGQGTRLTVV.

CDR3 nucleotides: TGTGCCACCAGTGATTCCCCACTAGCGGGAGGATACAATGAGCAGTTCTTC. Its translation is CATSDSPLAGGYNEQFF. J is TRBJ2-1 and V is TRBV24-1; 12 bases are shared with TRBD2. This CDR3 region has 17 residues. Per the germline V gene, CDR1 is KGHDR and CDR2 is SFDVKD. The V and J ends lost 2 bases and 4 bases, in that order; junction bases with no gene match: 5.

The chain links TRBV2 to TRBJ1-1; D unresolved. V was pared by 3 bases and J by 5 bases, with 13 bases between. CDR3 size: 14 residues. Per germline, CDR1 SNHLY and CDR2 FYNNEI. CDR3 DNA: TGTGCCAGCAGTGACTCACATCTCTCGACTGAAGCTTTCTTT. Translated: CASSDSHLSTEAFF.

The chain uses TRBV7-2 and TRBJ2-4, with D unresolved. V was clipped by 1 base and J by 2 bases, with 12 bases between them. The CDR3 runs 16 residues. Germline CDR1 is SGHTA and CDR2 is FQGNSA. CDR3 in DNA: TGTGCCAGCAGCTTAGATCGAGCAATACCCAAAAACATTCAGTACTTC. It translates to CASSLDRAIPKNIQYF. Full variable domain (missing parts from reference TRBV7-2 and TRBJ2-4): GAGVSQSPSNKVTEKGKDVELRCDPISGHTALYWYRQSLGQGLEFLIYFQGNSAPDKSGLPSDRFSAERTGGSVSTLTIQRTQQEDSAVYLCASSLDRAIPKNIQYFGAGTRLSVL.

The chain combines TRBV12-3 or TRBV12-4 with TRBJ2-3; the D is unclear. CDR3 size: 13 residues. Trimming took 3 bases from V and 1 from J, leaving 5 bases between them. Written as DNA, the CDR3 is TGTGCCAGCAGTTTTGGAGGCACAGATACGCAGTATTTT. Translated: CASSFGGTDTQYF.

This chain uses TRBV30 with TRBJ1-5; no clear D gene. The germline CDR1 and CDR2 sequences are GTSNPN and SVGIG (reference sequence). CDR3 length: 13 amino acids. The V end was cut by 2 bases, the J end by 2 bases, with 7 bases between. CDR3 DNA: TGTGCCTGGAGTATCACAGGCAATCAGCCCCAGCATTTT. Its translation is CAWSITGNQPQHF. Complete variable domain (other parts from reference TRBV30 and TRBJ1-5): SQTIHQWPATLVQPVGSPLSLECTVEGTSNPNLYWYRQAAGRGLQLLFYSVGIGQISSEVPQNLSASRPQDRQFILSSKKLLLSDSGFYLCAWSITGNQPQHFGDGTRLSIL.

This clone was observed a few times. The chain is built from TRBV10-2 and TRBJ2-2; a possible D gene is TRBD2 (5 bases). V lost 8 bases and J lost 0, with 10 bases in between. Germline V gene data show CDR1 as WSHSY and CDR2 as SAAADI. The CDR3 has 14 residues. The CDR3 bases are TGCGCCAGCCTCGGACTTACGAACACCGGGGAGCTGTTTTTT. Its protein is CASLGLTNTGELFF.